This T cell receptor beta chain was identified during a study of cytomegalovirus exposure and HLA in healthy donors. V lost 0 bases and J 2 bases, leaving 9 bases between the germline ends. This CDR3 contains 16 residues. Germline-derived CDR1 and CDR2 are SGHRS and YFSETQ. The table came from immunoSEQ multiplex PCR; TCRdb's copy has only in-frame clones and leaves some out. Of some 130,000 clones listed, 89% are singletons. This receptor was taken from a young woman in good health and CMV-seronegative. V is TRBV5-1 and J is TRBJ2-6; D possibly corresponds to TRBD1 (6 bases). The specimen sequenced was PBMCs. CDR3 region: CASSLVGTTGANVLTF. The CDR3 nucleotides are TGCGCCAGCAGCTTGGTTGGGACAACTGGGGCCAACGTCCTGACTTTC.